These T cell receptor beta chains were read from a single sample in a study of T-cell memory formation after mild COVID-19. TCRdb re-analysed the 5' RACE reads in MiXCR, keeping a single row per CDR3 protein. The sample has nearly 350,000 distinct CDR3 sequences, over 10% seen once. Source material: PBMCs or a T cell subset sorted from them (not recorded which). These receptors originate from a young man who had mild COVID-19 (a few samples of this study predate the infection). Cell type and time point are not known. The CDR3 runs from the conserved cysteine through the conserved F or W. Fields, in order: V gene, D gene, J gene, clone size, CDR3 DNA, CDR3 protein. A D gene is named only where the DNA matches it firmly. Size is omitted from some rows. Given values are once, few, many or a class for expanded clones.

V gene: TRBV7-9; D gene: NA; J gene: TRBJ1-3; clone size: few; CDR3 DNA: TGTGCCAGCAGCCCGGAATGGTACACCATATATTTT; CDR3 protein: CASSPEWYTIYF
V gene: TRBV24-1; D gene: NA; J gene: TRBJ1-6; clone size: NA; CDR3 DNA: TGTGCCACCAGTCCAGGGTGGAATTCACCCCTCCACTTT; CDR3 protein: CATSPGWNSPLHF
V gene: TRBV5-1; D gene: NA; J gene: TRBJ2-3; clone size: few; CDR3 DNA: TGCGCCAGCAGCAAAGGGGATAGCACAGATACGCAGTATTTT; CDR3 protein: CASSKGDSTDTQYF
V gene: TRBV25-1; D gene: NA; J gene: TRBJ1-1; clone size: NA; CDR3 DNA: TGTGCCAGCAGTGAATTCGGGGATAGGGCTTTCTTT; CDR3 protein: CASSEFGDRAFF
V gene: TRBV21-1; D gene: NA; J gene: TRBJ2-7; clone size: few; CDR3 DNA: TGTGCCAGCAGCAAAAGTGGAGGGGACCTCTACGAGCAGTACTTC; CDR3 protein: CASSKSGGDLYEQYF
V gene: TRBV6-6; D gene: NA; J gene: TRBJ2-5; clone size: few; CDR3 DNA: TGTGCCAGCAGACCCCTCTTTAATCAAGAGACCCAGTACTTC; CDR3 protein: CASRPLFNQETQYF
V gene: TRBV11-3; D gene: TRBD1; J gene: TRBJ2-1; clone size: NA; CDR3 DNA: TGTGCCAGCAGCCCCCGGACAGGCTTAGATGAGCAGTTCTTC; CDR3 protein: CASSPRTGLDEQFF
V gene: TRBV4-1; D gene: TRBD2; J gene: TRBJ2-5; clone size: NA; CDR3 DNA: TGCGCCAGCAGCCAAGATACTAGCGGGGGGGCCAAAGAGACCCAGTACTTC; CDR3 protein: CASSQDTSGGAKETQYF
V gene: TRBV12-3/TRBV12-4; D gene: TRBD1; J gene: TRBJ1-1; clone size: few; CDR3 DNA: TGTGCCAGCAGTCCCTCGACAGGGGGGGGAGCTTTCTTT; CDR3 protein: CASSPSTGGGAFF
V gene: TRBV12-3/TRBV12-4; D gene: TRBD2; J gene: TRBJ2-3; clone size: NA; CDR3 DNA: TGTGCCAGCGGAACCGGGACTAGCGGACGCACAGATACGCAGTATTTT; CDR3 protein: CASGTGTSGRTDTQYF
V gene: TRBV5-8; D gene: TRBD1; J gene: TRBJ2-2; clone size: NA; CDR3 DNA: TGTGCCAGCAGCTCGACCCGATGGACAGGTCACACCGGGGAGCTGTTTTTT; CDR3 protein: CASSSTRWTGHTGELFF
V gene: TRBV12-3/TRBV12-4; D gene: TRBD1; J gene: TRBJ1-2; clone size: NA; CDR3 DNA: TGTGCCAGCAGTCCCAGGAAGACAGGGAACTATGGCTACACCTTC; CDR3 protein: CASSPRKTGNYGYTF
V gene: TRBV7-7; D gene: NA; J gene: TRBJ2-4; clone size: few; CDR3 DNA: TGTGCCAGCAGCTTAGTCGGCACAGGGACCAAAAACATTCAGTACTTC; CDR3 protein: CASSLVGTGTKNIQYF
V gene: TRBV20-1; D gene: NA; J gene: TRBJ1-1; clone size: NA; CDR3 DNA: TGCAGTGCTAGAGAATCCGGCAGGGGACCCTCTTCGGTTATCACTGAAGCTTTCTTT; CDR3 protein: CSARESGRGPSSVITEAFF
V gene: TRBV7-9; D gene: NA; J gene: TRBJ1-2; clone size: NA; CDR3 DNA: TGTGCCAGCAGCTTAGAACAGGGTGGTGGCTACACCTTC; CDR3 protein: CASSLEQGGGYTF
V gene: TRBV5-1; D gene: NA; J gene: TRBJ1-1; clone size: many; CDR3 DNA: TGCGCCAGCAGCCTGATGCTGGGGGACACTGAAGCTTTCTTT; CDR3 protein: CASSLMLGDTEAFF
V gene: TRBV6-5; D gene: NA; J gene: TRBJ2-3; clone size: NA; CDR3 DNA: TGTGCCAGCAGTGCGACCGAGTTAGGGGATACGCAGTATTTT; CDR3 protein: CASSATELGDTQYF
V gene: TRBV10-3; D gene: TRBD1; J gene: TRBJ2-3; clone size: many; CDR3 DNA: TGTGCCATCAGTGAGAATTGGCCAAAGGGGGCAAAAGATACGCAGTATTTT; CDR3 protein: CAISENWPKGAKDTQYF
V gene: TRBV7-8; D gene: TRBD2; J gene: TRBJ2-2; clone size: NA; CDR3 DNA: TGTGCCAGCAGCTTATCCGGGAGGTCGACCGGGGAGCTGTTTTTT; CDR3 protein: CASSLSGRSTGELFF
V gene: TRBV6-6; D gene: NA; J gene: TRBJ1-5; clone size: NA; CDR3 DNA: TGTGCCAGCAGACTGGACACAAGCAATCAGCCCCAGCATTTT; CDR3 protein: CASRLDTSNQPQHF
V gene: TRBV6-2/TRBV6-3; D gene: NA; J gene: TRBJ2-6; clone size: few; CDR3 DNA: TGTGCCAGCAGTTATAGGGGGGCCCTATCTGGGGCCAACGTCCTGACTTTC; CDR3 protein: CASSYRGALSGANVLTF
V gene: TRBV15; D gene: NA; J gene: TRBJ2-3; clone size: NA; CDR3 DNA: TGTGCCACCAGCCCCCTTCGGGATTCTAGCACAGATACGCAGTATTTT; CDR3 protein: CATSPLRDSSTDTQYF
V gene: TRBV5-1; D gene: TRBD1; J gene: TRBJ1-5; clone size: NA; CDR3 DNA: TGCGCCAGCAGCTTGGAGGGGGCCCTCAATCAGCCCCAGCATTTT; CDR3 protein: CASSLEGALNQPQHF
V gene: TRBV7-2; D gene: TRBD1; J gene: TRBJ2-2; clone size: NA; CDR3 DNA: TGTGCCAGCAGCAAGGCAGGGACAGGGAACACCGGGGAGCTGTTTTTT; CDR3 protein: CASSKAGTGNTGELFF
V gene: TRBV5-4; D gene: NA; J gene: TRBJ2-2; clone size: many; CDR3 DNA: TGTGCCAGCAGCTTCGGGGTATCCACCGGGGAGCTGTTTTTT; CDR3 protein: CASSFGVSTGELFF
V gene: TRBV7-3; D gene: TRBD1; J gene: TRBJ2-2; clone size: NA; CDR3 DNA: TGTGCCAGCAGCGCTAACAGGGGGCGGAACACCGGGGAGCTGTTTTTT; CDR3 protein: CASSANRGRNTGELFF
V gene: TRBV11-2; D gene: NA; J gene: TRBJ2-1; clone size: many; CDR3 DNA: TGTGCCAGCAGCTTTCTGGGGGGGCCCCATGAGCAGTTCTTC; CDR3 protein: CASSFLGGPHEQFF
V gene: TRBV20-1; D gene: NA; J gene: TRBJ2-1; clone size: NA; CDR3 DNA: TGCAGTGCTAGAGATGTGCGGCGGGGGCACTGGTATGAGCAGTTCTTC; CDR3 protein: CSARDVRRGHWYEQFF
V gene: TRBV6-5; D gene: NA; J gene: TRBJ2-5; clone size: few; CDR3 DNA: TGTGCCAGCAGTTACGTCGGCCAAGGGGGGACCCAGTACTTC; CDR3 protein: CASSYVGQGGTQYF
V gene: TRBV20-1; D gene: NA; J gene: TRBJ1-5; clone size: few; CDR3 DNA: TGCAGTGCTAGAGGGGGAGATAGCAATCAGCCCCAGCATTTT; CDR3 protein: CSARGGDSNQPQHF
V gene: TRBV10-1; D gene: NA; J gene: TRBJ2-7; clone size: NA; CDR3 DNA: TGCGCCAGCAGTGAGACTGACAGCCTCCCCCTTGGCGAGCAGTACTTC; CDR3 protein: CASSETDSLPLGEQYF
V gene: TRBV6-4; D gene: NA; J gene: TRBJ2-1; clone size: NA; CDR3 DNA: TGTGCCAGCAGTGCCCCCGGACTCAGCTCCTACAATGAGCAGTTCTTC; CDR3 protein: CASSAPGLSSYNEQFF
V gene: TRBV29-1; D gene: TRBD1; J gene: TRBJ1-4; clone size: many; CDR3 DNA: TGCAGCGTGACAGGGGGCATAACAGGAACTAATGAAAAACTGTTTTTT; CDR3 protein: CSVTGGITGTNEKLFF
V gene: TRBV5-5; D gene: NA; J gene: TRBJ1-1; clone size: many; CDR3 DNA: TGTGCCAGCAGCAACCCTTACACTGAAGCTTTCTTT; CDR3 protein: CASSNPYTEAFF
V gene: TRBV7-3; D gene: NA; J gene: TRBJ2-1; clone size: NA; CDR3 DNA: TGTGCCAGCGCATTGACGGGGGATAGCTCCTACAATGAGCAGTTCTTC; CDR3 protein: CASALTGDSSYNEQFF
V gene: TRBV5-6; D gene: NA; J gene: TRBJ1-5; clone size: NA; CDR3 DNA: TGTGCCAGCAGCTTAGGACAGCCCTATAGCAATCAGCCCCAGCATTTT; CDR3 protein: CASSLGQPYSNQPQHF
V gene: TRBV28; D gene: NA; J gene: TRBJ2-1; clone size: NA; CDR3 DNA: TGTGCCAGCAGTTTATGGCGAAACAATGAGCAGTTCTTC; CDR3 protein: CASSLWRNNEQFF
V gene: TRBV20-1; D gene: TRBD2; J gene: TRBJ2-5; clone size: NA; CDR3 DNA: TGCAGCGCTAGACTAGCGGGGGCCCCACAAGAGACCCAGTACTTC; CDR3 protein: CSARLAGAPQETQYF
V gene: TRBV27; D gene: NA; J gene: TRBJ2-6; clone size: many; CDR3 DNA: TGTGCCAGCAGCCATTACACTACTGGGGCCAACGTCCTGACTTTC; CDR3 protein: CASSHYTTGANVLTF
V gene: TRBV7-9; D gene: NA; J gene: TRBJ1-2; clone size: NA; CDR3 DNA: TGTGCCAGCAGCTCGACAAGACAGCCGACTAACTATGGCTACACCTTC; CDR3 protein: CASSSTRQPTNYGYTF
V gene: TRBV7-8; D gene: TRBD2; J gene: TRBJ2-2; clone size: many; CDR3 DNA: TGTGCCAGCAGCTTGCGGGGGGGAATCACCGGGGAGCTGTTTTTT; CDR3 protein: CASSLRGGITGELFF
V gene: TRBV12-3/TRBV12-4; D gene: NA; J gene: TRBJ2-1; clone size: NA; CDR3 DNA: TGTGCCAGCAGTTTCGACGGCGGTGAGCAGTTCTTC; CDR3 protein: CASSFDGGEQFF
V gene: TRBV6-5; D gene: NA; J gene: TRBJ2-5; clone size: few; CDR3 DNA: TGTGCCAGCAGAAGACAAGACAGGAGAGAGACCCAGTACTTC; CDR3 protein: CASRRQDRRETQYF
V gene: TRBV6-2/TRBV6-3; D gene: TRBD1; J gene: TRBJ1-1; clone size: many; CDR3 DNA: TGTGCCAGCAGTTACTCCGGGACAGGGTCGGCTGAAGCTTTCTTT; CDR3 protein: CASSYSGTGSAEAFF
V gene: TRBV7-2; D gene: NA; J gene: TRBJ2-4; clone size: NA; CDR3 DNA: TGTGCCAGCAGACCCCCGGGGAGGGGGCTCGGCATTCAGTACTTC; CDR3 protein: CASRPPGRGLGIQYF
V gene: TRBV25-1; D gene: TRBD1; J gene: TRBJ2-7; clone size: few; CDR3 DNA: TGTGCCAGCAGTCAACCCGGGACAGGGTCCTACGAGCAGTACTTC; CDR3 protein: CASSQPGTGSYEQYF
V gene: TRBV24-1; D gene: NA; J gene: TRBJ2-1; clone size: NA; CDR3 DNA: TGTGCCACCAGGGACCCGGGCAGGAACAATGAGCAGTTCTTC; CDR3 protein: CATRDPGRNNEQFF
V gene: TRBV4-1; D gene: NA; J gene: TRBJ1-2; clone size: NA; CDR3 DNA: TGCGCCAGCAGCCAAGAGCGTTCCGGCTACACCTTC; CDR3 protein: CASSQERSGYTF